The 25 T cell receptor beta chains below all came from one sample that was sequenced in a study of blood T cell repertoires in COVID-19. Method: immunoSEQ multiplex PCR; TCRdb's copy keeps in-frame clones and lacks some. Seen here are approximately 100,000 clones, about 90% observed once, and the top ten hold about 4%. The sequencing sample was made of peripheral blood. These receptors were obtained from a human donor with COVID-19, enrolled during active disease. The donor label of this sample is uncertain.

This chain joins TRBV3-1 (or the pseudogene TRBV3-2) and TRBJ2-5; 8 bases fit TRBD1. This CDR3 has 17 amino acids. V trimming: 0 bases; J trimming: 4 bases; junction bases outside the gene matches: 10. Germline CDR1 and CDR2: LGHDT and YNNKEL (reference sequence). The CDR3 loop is CASSQDRGSGGVETQYF. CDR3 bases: TGTGCCAGCAGCCAAGATAGGGGGTCAGGGGGCGTAGAGACCCAGTACTTC.

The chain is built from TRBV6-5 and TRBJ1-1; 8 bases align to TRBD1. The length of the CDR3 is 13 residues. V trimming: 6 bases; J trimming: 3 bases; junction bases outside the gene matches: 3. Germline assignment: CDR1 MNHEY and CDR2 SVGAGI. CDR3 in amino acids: CASRTQGDTEAFF. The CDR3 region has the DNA TGTGCCAGCAGAACACAGGGGGACACTGAAGCTTTCTTT.

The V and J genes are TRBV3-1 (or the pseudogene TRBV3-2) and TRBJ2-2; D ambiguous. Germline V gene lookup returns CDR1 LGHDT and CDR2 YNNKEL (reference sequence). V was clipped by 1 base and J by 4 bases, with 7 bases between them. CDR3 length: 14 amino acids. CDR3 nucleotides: TGTGCCAGCAGCCAAGGATCACTCACCGGGGAGCTGTTTTTT. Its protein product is CASSQGSLTGELFF.

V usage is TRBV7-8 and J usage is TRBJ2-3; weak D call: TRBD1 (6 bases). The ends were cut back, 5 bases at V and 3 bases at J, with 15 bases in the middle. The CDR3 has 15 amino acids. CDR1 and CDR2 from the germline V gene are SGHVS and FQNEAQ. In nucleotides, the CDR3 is TGTGCCAGCAGCCCAGGGAATACAGGGACAGATACGCAGTATTTT. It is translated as CASSPGNTGTDTQYF. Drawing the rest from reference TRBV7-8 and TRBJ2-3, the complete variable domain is GAGVSQSPRYKVAKRGQDVALRCDPISGHVSLFWYQQALGQGPEFLTYFQNEAQLDKSGLPSDRFFAERPEGSVSTLKIQRTQQEDSAVYLCASSPGNTGTDTQYFGPGTRLTVL.

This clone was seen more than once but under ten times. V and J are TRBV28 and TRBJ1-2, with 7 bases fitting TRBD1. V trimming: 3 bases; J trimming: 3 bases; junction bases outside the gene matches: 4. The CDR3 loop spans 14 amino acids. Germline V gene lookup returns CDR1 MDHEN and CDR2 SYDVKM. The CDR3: CASSFSGGYYGYTF. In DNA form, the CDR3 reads TGTGCCAGCAGTTTTTCAGGGGGGTACTATGGCTACACCTTC.

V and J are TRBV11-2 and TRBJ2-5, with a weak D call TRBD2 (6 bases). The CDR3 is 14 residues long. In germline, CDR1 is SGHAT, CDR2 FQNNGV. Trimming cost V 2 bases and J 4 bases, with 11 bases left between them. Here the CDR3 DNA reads TGTGCCAGCAGCTTACCGACTAGTTTAGAGACCCAGTACTTC. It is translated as CASSLPTSLETQYF.

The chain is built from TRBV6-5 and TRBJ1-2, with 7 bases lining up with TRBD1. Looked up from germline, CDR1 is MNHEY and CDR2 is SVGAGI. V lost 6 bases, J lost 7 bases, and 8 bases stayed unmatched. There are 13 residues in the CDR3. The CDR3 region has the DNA TGTGCCAGCAGCCAGGGGGGCAGGGGTGGCTACACCTTC. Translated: CASSQGGRGGYTF.

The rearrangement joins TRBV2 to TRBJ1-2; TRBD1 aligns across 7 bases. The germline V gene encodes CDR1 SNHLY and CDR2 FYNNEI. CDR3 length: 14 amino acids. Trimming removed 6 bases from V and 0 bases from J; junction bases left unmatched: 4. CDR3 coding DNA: TGTGCCAGCAGCGCGACAGGGTCTAACTATGGCTACACCTTC. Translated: CASSATGSNYGYTF.

CDR3 sequence (DNA): TGTGCCAGCAGTGAATCAGGGAGGGCTGAAGCTTTCTTT. Protein: CASSESGRAEAFF. This rearrangement joins TRBV6-1 to TRBJ1-1, with D tentatively TRBD1 (5 bases). V shed 2 bases and J shed 6 bases, with 10 bases lying between them. Germline lookup yields CDR1 MNHNS and CDR2 SASEGT. There are 13 residues in the CDR3.

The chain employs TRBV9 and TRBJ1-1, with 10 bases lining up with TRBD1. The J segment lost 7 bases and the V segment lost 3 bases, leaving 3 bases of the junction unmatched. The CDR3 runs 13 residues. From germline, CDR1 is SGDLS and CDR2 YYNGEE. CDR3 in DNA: TGTGCCAGCAGCGGGACAGGGGGTAGTGAAGCTTTCTTT. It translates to CASSGTGGSEAFF.

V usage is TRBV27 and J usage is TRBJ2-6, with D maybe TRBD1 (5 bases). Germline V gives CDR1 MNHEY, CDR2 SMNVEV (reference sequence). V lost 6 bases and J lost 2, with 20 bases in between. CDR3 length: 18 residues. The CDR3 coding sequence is TGTGCCAGCAGCCCATCTCCTTGGGGCGGCGCTGGGGCCAACGTCCTGACTTTC. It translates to CASSPSPWGGAGANVLTF.

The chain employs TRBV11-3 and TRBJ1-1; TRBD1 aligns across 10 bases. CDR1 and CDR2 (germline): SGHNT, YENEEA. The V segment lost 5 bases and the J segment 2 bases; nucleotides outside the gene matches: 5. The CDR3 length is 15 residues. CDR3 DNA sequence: TGTGCCAGCAGCCCCGGGACAGGGGAAAACACTGAAGCTTTCTTT. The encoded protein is CASSPGTGENTEAFF.

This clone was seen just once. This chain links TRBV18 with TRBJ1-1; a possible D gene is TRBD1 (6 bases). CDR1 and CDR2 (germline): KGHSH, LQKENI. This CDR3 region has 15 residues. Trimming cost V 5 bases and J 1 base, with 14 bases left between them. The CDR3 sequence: CASSFLDRTNTEAFF. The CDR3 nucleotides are TGTGCCAGCTCATTTCTAGACAGGACGAACACTGAAGCTTTCTTT.

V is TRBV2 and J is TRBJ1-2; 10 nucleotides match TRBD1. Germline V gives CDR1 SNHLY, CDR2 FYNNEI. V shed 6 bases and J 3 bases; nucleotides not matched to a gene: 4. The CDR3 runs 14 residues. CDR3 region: CASSRQGADYGYTF. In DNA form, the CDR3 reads TGTGCCAGCAGCCGACAGGGGGCGGACTATGGCTACACCTTC.

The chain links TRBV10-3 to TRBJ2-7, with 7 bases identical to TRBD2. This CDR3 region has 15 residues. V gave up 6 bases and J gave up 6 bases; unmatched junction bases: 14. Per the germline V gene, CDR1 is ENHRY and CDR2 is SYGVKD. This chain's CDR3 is CAIRNPSGGRGEQYF. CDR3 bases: TGTGCCATCAGGAACCCTAGCGGAGGCCGGGGCGAGCAGTACTTC.

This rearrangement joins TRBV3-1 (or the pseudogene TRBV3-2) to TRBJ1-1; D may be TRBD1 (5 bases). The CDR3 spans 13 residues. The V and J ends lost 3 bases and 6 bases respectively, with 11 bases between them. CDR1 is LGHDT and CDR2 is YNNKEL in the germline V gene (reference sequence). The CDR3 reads CASSQLTEAEAFF. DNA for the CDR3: TGTGCCAGCAGCCAGCTGACAGAGGCTGAAGCTTTCTTT.

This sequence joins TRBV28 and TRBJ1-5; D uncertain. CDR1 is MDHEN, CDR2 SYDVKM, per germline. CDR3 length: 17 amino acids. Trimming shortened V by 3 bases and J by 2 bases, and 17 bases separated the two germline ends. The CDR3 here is CASSLEAAAWGNQPQHF. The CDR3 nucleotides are TGTGCCAGCAGTTTGGAGGCAGCCGCATGGGGCAATCAGCCCCAGCATTTT.

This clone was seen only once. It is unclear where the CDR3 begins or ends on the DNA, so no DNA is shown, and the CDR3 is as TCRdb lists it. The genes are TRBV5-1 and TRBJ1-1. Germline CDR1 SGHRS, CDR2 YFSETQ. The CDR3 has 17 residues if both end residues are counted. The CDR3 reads CASSPGGSSTSNTEAFF.

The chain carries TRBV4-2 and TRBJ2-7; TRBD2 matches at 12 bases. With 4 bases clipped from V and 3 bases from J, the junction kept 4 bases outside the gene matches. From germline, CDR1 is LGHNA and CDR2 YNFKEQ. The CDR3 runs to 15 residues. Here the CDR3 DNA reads TGTGCCAGCAGCCCTTGGACTAGCGGGAACTACGAGCAGTACTTC. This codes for CASSPWTSGNYEQYF.

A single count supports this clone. CDR3 nucleotides: TGTGCCAGCAGCTACGACAGGGATAGGTACGAGCAGTACTTC. It translates to CASSYDRDRYEQYF. J is TRBJ2-7 and V is TRBV13; the match to TRBD1 covers 7 bases. This CDR3 has 14 amino acids. V shed 4 bases, J shed 4 bases, and the junction held 7 bases outside the gene matches. Per germline, CDR1 PRHDT and CDR2 FYEKMQ (reference sequence).

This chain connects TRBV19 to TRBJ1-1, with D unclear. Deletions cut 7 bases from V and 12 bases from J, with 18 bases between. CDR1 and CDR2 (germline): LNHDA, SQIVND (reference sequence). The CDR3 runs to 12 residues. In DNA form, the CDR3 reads TGTGCCAGTACGCCCGCCCGAGGGAACCCTTTCTTT. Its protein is CASTPARGNPFF. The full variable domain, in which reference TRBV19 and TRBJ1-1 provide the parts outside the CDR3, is DGGITQSPKYLFRKEGQNVTLSCEQNLNHDAMYWYRQDPGQGLRLIYYSQIVNDFQKGDIAEGYSVSREKKESFPLTVTSAQKNPTAFYLCASTPARGNPFFGQGTRLTVV.

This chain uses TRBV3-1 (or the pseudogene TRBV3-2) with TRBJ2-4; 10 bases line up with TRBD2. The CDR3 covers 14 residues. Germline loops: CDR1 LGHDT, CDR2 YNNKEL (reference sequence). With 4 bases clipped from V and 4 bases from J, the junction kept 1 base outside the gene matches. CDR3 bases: TGTGCCAGCAGCCCGACTAGCGGGAAAAACATTCAGTACTTC. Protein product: CASSPTSGKNIQYF.

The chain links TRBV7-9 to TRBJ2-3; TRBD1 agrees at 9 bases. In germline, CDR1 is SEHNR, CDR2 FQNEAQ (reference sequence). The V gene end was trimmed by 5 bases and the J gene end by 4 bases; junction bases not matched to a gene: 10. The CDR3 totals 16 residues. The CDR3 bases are TGTGCCAGCAGCGCTCCGGGACAGGGCATCGCAGATACGCAGTATTTT. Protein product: CASSAPGQGIADTQYF.

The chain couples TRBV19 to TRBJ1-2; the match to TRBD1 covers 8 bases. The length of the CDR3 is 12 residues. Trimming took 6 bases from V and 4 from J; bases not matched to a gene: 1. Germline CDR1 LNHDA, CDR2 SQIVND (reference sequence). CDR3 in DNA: TGTGCCAGTAGAGGACAGGGCTATGGCTACACCTTC. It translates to CASRGQGYGYTF.

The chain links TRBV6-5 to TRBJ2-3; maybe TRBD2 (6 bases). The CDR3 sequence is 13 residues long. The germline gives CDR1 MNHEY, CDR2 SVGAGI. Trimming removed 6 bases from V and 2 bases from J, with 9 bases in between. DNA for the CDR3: TGTGCCAGCAGGAGGGACTTCACAGATACGCAGTATTTT. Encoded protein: CASRRDFTDTQYF.